What follows are 9 T cell receptor beta chains derived from one specimen sequenced in a study of PD-1 blockade in classical Hodgkin lymphoma. The method was immunoSEQ multiplex PCR; TCRdb's version includes in-frame clones alone and lacks a portion of them. This sample yields several thousand clones, of which around 79% are seen a single time; about 7.6% belongs to the top ten. Noted time point: newly diagnosed, previously untreated cHL patient sample. The material sequenced was peripheral blood mononuclear cells (PBMCs). The receptors were sampled from a human donor with classical Hodgkin lymphoma.

This clone was seen a handful of times. The CDR3, as DNA: TGTGCCAGCAGCTTAGCAGGGGAGACCCAGTACTTC. Its translation: CASSLAGETQYF. The chain joins TRBV7-8 to TRBJ2-5; no clear D. The germline V gene has CDR1 SGHVS and CDR2 FQNEAQ. This CDR3 spans 12 amino acids. V was cut by 0 bases and J by 5 bases, with 4 bases left in between.

The genes are TRBV5-1 and TRBJ2-7, with 10 nucleotides matching TRBD1. This CDR3 spans 14 amino acids. With V trimmed by 3 bases and J by 3 bases, 3 bases remained unmatched. Germline loops: CDR1 SGHRS, CDR2 YFSETQ. The CDR3 protein is CASSSGQGNYEQYF. CDR3 DNA sequence: TGCGCCAGCAGCTCGGGACAGGGGAACTACGAGCAGTACTTC.

J is TRBJ2-7 and V is TRBV11-2; no clear D. The germline CDR1 and CDR2 sequences are SGHAT and FQNNGV. This CDR3 region has 13 residues. The V end was cut by 2 bases, the J end by 5 bases, with 10 bases between. CDR3 amino acids: CASSLSAGNEQYF. CDR3 DNA sequence: TGTGCCAGCAGCTTAAGTGCTGGGAACGAGCAGTACTTC.

This chain connects TRBV6-1 to TRBJ2-3; D remains unclear. V was shortened by 1 base and J by 6 bases, with 8 bases between the two germline ends. Per the germline V gene, CDR1 is MNHNS and CDR2 is SASEGT. The CDR3 extends over 13 amino acids. CDR3 sequence (DNA): TGTGCCAGCAGTGAAGAGGGTGGGGATACGCAGTATTTT. Encoded protein: CASSEEGGDTQYF.

The chain links TRBV7-2 to TRBJ2-1; D gene ambiguous. The V and J ends lost 5 bases and 2 bases respectively, with 7 bases between them. The CDR3 has 13 residues. From germline, CDR1 is SGHTA and CDR2 FQGNSA. The CDR3 is CASSIDPYNEQFF. CDR3 sequence (DNA): TGTGCCAGCAGCATTGACCCCTACAATGAGCAGTTCTTC.

The chain couples TRBV11-2 to TRBJ2-5; 7 bases are shared with TRBD1. Per the germline V gene, CDR1 is SGHAT and CDR2 is FQNNGV. The CDR3 contains 15 residues. V lost 1 base to trimming and J lost 2 bases; unmatched junction nucleotides: 4. CDR3 in amino acids: CASSLGGGRQETQYF. CDR3 nucleotides: TGTGCCAGCAGCTTAGGAGGGGGCCGGCAAGAGACCCAGTACTTC. Variable domain in full (rest from reference TRBV11-2 and TRBJ2-5): EAGVAQSPRYKIIEKRQSVAFWCNPISGHATLYWYQQILGQGPKLLIQFQNNGVVDDSQLPKDRFSAERLKGVDSTLKIQPAKLEDSAVYLCASSLGGGRQETQYFGPGTRLLVL.

The chain has TRBV28 and TRBJ1-1; a possible D gene is TRBD1 (5 bases). Trimming took 3 bases from V and 0 from J, leaving 8 bases between them. Germline V gives CDR1 MDHEN, CDR2 SYDVKM. This CDR3 region has 14 residues. This CDR3 reads CASSFGGLNTEAFF. The CDR3 DNA follows: TGTGCCAGCAGTTTCGGGGGTTTGAACACTGAAGCTTTCTTT.

This clone has only a few counts. V usage is TRBV28 and J usage is TRBJ2-7; D possibly corresponds to TRBD1 (6 bases). Germline V CDR1 and CDR2: MDHEN, SYDVKM. The CDR3 runs to 12 residues. V was pared by 3 bases and J by 4 bases, with 7 bases between. The CDR3 bases are TGTGCCAGCAGTTTTAGGGGGTACGAGCAGTACTTC. This gives the protein CASSFRGYEQYF.

On this clone: A much more abundant neighbour one base away suggests this may be a read error. This sample includes further DNA sequences coding for the same CDR3. J is TRBJ2-2 and V is TRBV19; 7 bases agree with TRBD1. The CDR3 has 14 residues. CDR1 LNHDA and CDR2 SQIVND come from the germline V gene (reference sequence). V was pared by 7 bases and J by 6 bases, with 8 bases of the junction left unmatched. CDR3 amino acids: CASTETGSAGELFF. The CDR3 coding sequence is TGTGCCAGTACGGAGACAGGGTCAGCCGGGGAGCTGTTTTTT.